What follows are 2 T cell receptor beta chains derived from one specimen sequenced in a study of blood T cell repertoires in COVID-19 (dated by TCRdb to between 2020 and 2021). Library construction relied on the immunoSEQ multiplex PCR assay. TCRdb holds this immuneACCESS table with in-frame rearrangements only. Some clones are missing; in checked studies, unresolved V genes explain under half, and the rest has no known cause. The sample table contains 200,000 to 250,000 clones; only one count was recorded for about 82% of them. Approximately 2.4% of the sample is in the top ten clones. The sequenced sample was peripheral blood. These receptors all come from a woman in her seventies with COVID-19, enrolled during active disease.

In DNA form, the CDR3 reads TGTGCCAGCAGCTTAGAAGGAGGGTATGGCTACACCTTC. It specifies CASSLEGGYGYTF. The chain is built from TRBV7-9 and TRBJ1-2; D is uncertain. Per the germline V gene, CDR1 is SEHNR and CDR2 is FQNEAQ (reference sequence). CDR3 length: 13 residues. V shed 1 base and J shed 5 bases, with 8 bases lying between them.

The chain links TRBV10-3 to TRBJ2-7; possibly TRBD2 for D (7 bases). Trimming took off 1 base at V and 2 bases at J, with 12 bases between the two ends. Germline CDR1 and CDR2: ENHRY and SYGVKD. The CDR3 has 15 amino acids. The CDR3 sequence: CAISELAGAPYEQYF. The DNA for the CDR3 is TGTGCCATCAGTGAGTTGGCGGGGGCCCCCTACGAGCAGTACTTC.